The 5 T cell receptor beta chains listed next were all sequenced from one sample in a study of vaccination and CD4 T cells after COVID-19. Noted treatment: 10-day PBMC culture with coronavirus spike peptide pools or control peptides (ViraFEST assay). The unexposed donor provided CD4+ T cells, which were taken before the COVID-19 pandemic (2011-2018). These receptors have no identified antigens. With the Oncomine TCR Beta short-read assay, DNA from cultured CD4+ T cells was sequenced. Cultures of CD4+ T cells served as the source for extracting genomic DNA. TCRdb recomputed calls from the PCR reads with MiXCR, one row per CDR3 protein. Counted here are about 11,000 distinct CDR3 sequences, about 30% occurring once; the ten biggest clones make up about a fifth. Sequenced sample: CD4+ T cells from blood, cultured in vitro. These receptors were obtained from a human donor in good health.

Only a few counts were recorded for this clonotype. This rearrangement joins TRBV20-1 to TRBJ1-1; D is ambiguous. Per the germline V gene, CDR1 is DFQATT and CDR2 is SNEGSKA (reference sequence). Trimming shortened V by 3 bases and J by 1 base, and 6 bases separated the two germline ends. This CDR3 contains 12 residues. The CDR3 sequence: CSASWGNTEAFF. In nucleotides, the CDR3 is TGCAGTGCTAGTTGGGGGAACACTGAAGCTTTCTTT.

The rearrangement links TRBV2 to TRBJ2-5, with no clear D. The CDR3 covers 15 residues. Germline values: CDR1 SNHLY, CDR2 FYNNEI. Trimming shortened V by 4 bases and J by 0 bases, and 12 bases separated the two germline ends. CDR3 in DNA: TGTGCCAGCAGTGGCCGCACAGCTTACCAAGAGACCCAGTACTTC. Amino acids: CASSGRTAYQETQYF.

The sample holds a few counts of this clonotype. The chain links TRBV6-2 or TRBV6-3 to TRBJ1-1, with a possible D match to TRBD1 (5 bases). The CDR3 has 14 residues. V was pared by 0 bases and J by 6 bases, with 11 bases between. Per germline, CDR1 MNHEY and CDR2 SVGEGT. CDR3 sequence: CASSYSKGVAEAFF. In DNA form, the CDR3 reads TGTGCCAGCAGTTACTCGAAAGGGGTAGCTGAAGCTTTCTTT.

This clonotype was recorded a few times. The chain recombines TRBV7-2 with TRBJ2-5; 7 bases align to TRBD2. Losses at the gene ends were 5 bases for V and 5 bases for J; bases not matched to a gene: 11. The CDR3 runs to 15 residues. Germline CDR1 and CDR2: SGHTA and FQGNSA. The CDR3 region is CASSPRGGSGETQYF. In nucleotides, the CDR3 is TGTGCCAGCAGCCCTAGGGGCGGGAGTGGGGAGACCCAGTACTTC.

This clonotype has just a few counts. The genes are TRBV20-1 and TRBJ2-7; a weak D match, TRBD1 (5 bases). V was trimmed by 2 bases and J by 7 bases, leaving 12 bases between them. The CDR3 covers 12 residues. CDR1 DFQATT and CDR2 SNEGSKA come from the germline V gene (reference sequence). In DNA, the CDR3 is TGCAGTGCTAGAAGCCCCGCAGGGGAGCAGTACTTC. Its translation: CSARSPAGEQYF.